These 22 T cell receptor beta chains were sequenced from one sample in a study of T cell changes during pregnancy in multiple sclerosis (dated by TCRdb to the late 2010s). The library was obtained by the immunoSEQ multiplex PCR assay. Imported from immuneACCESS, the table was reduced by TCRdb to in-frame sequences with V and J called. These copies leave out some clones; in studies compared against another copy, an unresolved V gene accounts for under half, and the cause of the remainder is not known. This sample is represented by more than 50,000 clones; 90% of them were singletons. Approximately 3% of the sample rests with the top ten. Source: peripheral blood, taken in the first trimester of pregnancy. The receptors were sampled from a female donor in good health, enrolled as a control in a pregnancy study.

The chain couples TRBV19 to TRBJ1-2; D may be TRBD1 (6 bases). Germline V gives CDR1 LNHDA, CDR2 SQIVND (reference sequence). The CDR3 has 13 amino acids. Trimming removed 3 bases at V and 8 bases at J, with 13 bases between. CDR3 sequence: CASSMRGTEGYTF. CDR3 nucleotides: TGTGCCAGTAGTATGAGGGGGACCGAAGGCTACACCTTC.

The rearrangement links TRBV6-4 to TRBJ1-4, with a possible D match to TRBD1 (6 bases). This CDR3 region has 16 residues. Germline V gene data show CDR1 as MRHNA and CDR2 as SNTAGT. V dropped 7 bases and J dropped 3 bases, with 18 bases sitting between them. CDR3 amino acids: CASNQDVRTANEKLFF. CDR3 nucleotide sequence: TGTGCCAGCAACCAGGATGTTAGGACAGCTAATGAAAAACTGTTTTTT.

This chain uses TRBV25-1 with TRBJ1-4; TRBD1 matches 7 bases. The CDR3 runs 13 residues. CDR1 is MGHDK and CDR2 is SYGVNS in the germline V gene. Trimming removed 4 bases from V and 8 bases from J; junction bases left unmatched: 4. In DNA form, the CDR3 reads TGTGCCAGCAGTGTGACAGGGAGCGAAAAACTGTTTTTT. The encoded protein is CASSVTGSEKLFF.

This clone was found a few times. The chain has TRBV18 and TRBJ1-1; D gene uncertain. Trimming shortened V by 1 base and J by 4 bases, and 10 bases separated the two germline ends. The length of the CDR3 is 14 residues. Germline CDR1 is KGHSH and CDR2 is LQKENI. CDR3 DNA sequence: TGTGCCAGCTCACCACGGAGGGATAGCACTGAAGCTTTCTTT. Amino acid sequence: CASSPRRDSTEAFF.

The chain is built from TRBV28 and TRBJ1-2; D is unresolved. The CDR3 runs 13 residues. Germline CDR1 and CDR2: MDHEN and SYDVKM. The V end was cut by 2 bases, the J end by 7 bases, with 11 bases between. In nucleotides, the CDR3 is TGTGCCAGCAGTTTAAATAATCGGGGTGGCTACACCTTC. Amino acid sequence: CASSLNNRGGYTF.

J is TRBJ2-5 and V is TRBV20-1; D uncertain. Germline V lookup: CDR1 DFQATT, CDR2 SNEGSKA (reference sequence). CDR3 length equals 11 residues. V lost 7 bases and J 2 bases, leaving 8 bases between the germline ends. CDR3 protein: CSGVVQETQYF. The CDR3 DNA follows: TGCAGTGGCGTGGTTCAAGAGACCCAGTACTTC.

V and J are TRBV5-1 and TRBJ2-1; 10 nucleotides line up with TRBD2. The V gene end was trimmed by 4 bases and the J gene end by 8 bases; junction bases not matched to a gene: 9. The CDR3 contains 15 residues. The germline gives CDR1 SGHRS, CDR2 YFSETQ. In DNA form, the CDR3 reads TGCGCCAGCAGCGGGCTAGCGGGAGCTAGAGATGAGCAGTTCTTC. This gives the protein CASSGLAGARDEQFF.

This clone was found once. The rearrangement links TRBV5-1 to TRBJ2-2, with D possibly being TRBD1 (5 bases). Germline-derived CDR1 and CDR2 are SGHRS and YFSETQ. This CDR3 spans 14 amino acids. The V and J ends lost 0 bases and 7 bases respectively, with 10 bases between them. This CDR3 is CASSLDRFGGELFF. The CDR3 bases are TGCGCCAGCAGCTTGGACAGGTTCGGCGGGGAGCTGTTTTTT.

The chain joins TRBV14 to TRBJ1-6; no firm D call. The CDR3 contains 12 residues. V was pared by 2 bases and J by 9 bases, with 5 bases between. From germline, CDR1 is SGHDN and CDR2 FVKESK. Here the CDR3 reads CASSQPSSPLHF. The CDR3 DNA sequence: TGTGCCAGCAGCCAACCCAGTTCACCCCTCCACTTT.

Here the CDR3 DNA reads TGTGCCAGCAGCTTTCAGATAGCGCGGGGTCGGGCCAAAAACATTCAGTACTTC. It yields the protein CASSFQIARGRAKNIQYF. The rearrangement links TRBV7-8 to TRBJ2-4; weak D call: TRBD2 (6 bases). The ends were cut back, 3 bases at V and 1 base at J, with 19 bases in the middle. The germline V gene has CDR1 SGHVS and CDR2 FQNEAQ. The CDR3 has 18 residues. Variable domain in full (rest from reference TRBV7-8 and TRBJ2-4): GAGVSQSPRYKVAKRGQDVALRCDPISGHVSLFWYQQALGQGPEFLTYFQNEAQLDKSGLPSDRFFAERPEGSVSTLKIQRTQQEDSAVYLCASSFQIARGRAKNIQYFGAGTRLSVL.

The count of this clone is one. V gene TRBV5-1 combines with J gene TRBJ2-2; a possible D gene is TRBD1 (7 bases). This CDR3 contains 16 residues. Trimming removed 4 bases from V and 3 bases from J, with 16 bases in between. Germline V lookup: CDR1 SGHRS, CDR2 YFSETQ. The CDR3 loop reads CASSVGGGGHTGELFF. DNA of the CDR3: TGCGCCAGCAGCGTTGGAGGAGGGGGCCACACCGGGGAGCTGTTTTTT. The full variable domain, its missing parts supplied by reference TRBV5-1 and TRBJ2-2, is KAGVTQTPRYLIKTRGQQVTLSCSPISGHRSVSWYQQTPGQGLQFLFEYFSETQRNKGNFPGRFSGRQFSNSRSEMNVSTLELGDSALYLCASSVGGGGHTGELFFGEGSRLTVL.

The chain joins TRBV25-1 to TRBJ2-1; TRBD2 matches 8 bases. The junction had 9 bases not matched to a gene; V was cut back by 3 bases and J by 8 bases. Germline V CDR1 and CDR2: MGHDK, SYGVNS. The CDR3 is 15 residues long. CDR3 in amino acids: CASSETAGDVDEQFF. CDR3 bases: TGTGCCAGCAGTGAGACAGCGGGAGATGTGGATGAGCAGTTCTTC.

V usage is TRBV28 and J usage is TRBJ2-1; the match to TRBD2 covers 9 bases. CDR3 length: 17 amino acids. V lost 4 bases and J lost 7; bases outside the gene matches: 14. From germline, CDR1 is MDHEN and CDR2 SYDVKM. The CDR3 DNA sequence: TGTGCCAGCAGTTCCCTCGGGCGGGAGGGCCGAGGGAATGAGCAGTTCTTC. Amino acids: CASSSLGREGRGNEQFF.

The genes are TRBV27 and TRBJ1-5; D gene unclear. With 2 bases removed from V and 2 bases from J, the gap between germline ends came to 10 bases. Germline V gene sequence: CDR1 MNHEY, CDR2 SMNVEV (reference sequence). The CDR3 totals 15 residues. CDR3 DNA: TGTGCCAGCAGTTTAGAGGGCTTCGGCAATCAGCCCCAGCATTTT. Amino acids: CASSLEGFGNQPQHF.

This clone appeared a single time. Written as DNA, the CDR3 is TGTGCCTGGAGTGATCCTCGTGGAGGAAATTCACCCCTCCACTTT. This gives the protein CAWSDPRGGNSPLHF. J is TRBJ1-6 and V is TRBV30; D is undetermined. Germline loops: CDR1 GTSNPN, CDR2 SVGIG (reference sequence). The CDR3 has 15 amino acids. V lost 1 base and J 7 bases, leaving 14 bases between the germline ends. Drawing the rest from reference TRBV30 and TRBJ1-6, the complete variable domain is SQTIHQWPATLVQPVGSPLSLECTVEGTSNPNLYWYRQAAGRGLQLLFYSVGIGQISSEVPQNLSASRPQDRQFILSSKKLLLSDSGFYLCAWSDPRGGNSPLHFGNGTRLTVT.

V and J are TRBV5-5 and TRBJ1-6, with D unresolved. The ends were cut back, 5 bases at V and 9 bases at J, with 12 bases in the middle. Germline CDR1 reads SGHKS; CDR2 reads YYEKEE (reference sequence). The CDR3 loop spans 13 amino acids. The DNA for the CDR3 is TGTGCCAGCAGATACCTACTGGTTTCACCCCTCCACTTT. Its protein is CASRYLLVSPLHF.

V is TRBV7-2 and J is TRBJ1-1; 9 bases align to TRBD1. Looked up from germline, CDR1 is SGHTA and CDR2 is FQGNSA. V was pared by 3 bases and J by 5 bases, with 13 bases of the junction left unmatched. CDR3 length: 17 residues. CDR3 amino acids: CASSFLVQGAAGTEAFF. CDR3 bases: TGTGCCAGCAGCTTTTTGGTACAGGGGGCTGCGGGGACTGAAGCTTTCTTT.

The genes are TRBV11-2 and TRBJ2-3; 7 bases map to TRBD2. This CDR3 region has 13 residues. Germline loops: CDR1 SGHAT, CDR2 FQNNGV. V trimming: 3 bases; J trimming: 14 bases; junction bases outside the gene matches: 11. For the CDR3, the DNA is TGTGCCAGCAGCTTTAATCCTGCGGGGGTTGGGTATTTT. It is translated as CASSFNPAGVGYF. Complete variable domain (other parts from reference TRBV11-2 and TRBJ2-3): EAGVAQSPRYKIIEKRQSVAFWCNPISGHATLYWYQQILGQGPKLLIQFQNNGVVDDSQLPKDRFSAERLKGVDSTLKIQPAKLEDSAVYLCASSFNPAGVGYFGPGTRLTVL.

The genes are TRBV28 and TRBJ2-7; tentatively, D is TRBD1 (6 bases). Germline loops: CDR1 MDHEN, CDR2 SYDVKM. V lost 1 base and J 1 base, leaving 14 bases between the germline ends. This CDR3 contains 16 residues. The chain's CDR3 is CASSLLGATGSYEQYF. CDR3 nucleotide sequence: TGTGCCAGCAGTTTATTGGGGGCGACGGGATCCTACGAGCAGTACTTC.

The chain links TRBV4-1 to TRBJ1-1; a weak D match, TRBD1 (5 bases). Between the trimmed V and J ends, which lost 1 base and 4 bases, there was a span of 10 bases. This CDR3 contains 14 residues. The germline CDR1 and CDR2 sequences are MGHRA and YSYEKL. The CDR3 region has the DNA TGCGCCAGCAGCCAAGGGGGAGGGGCCACTGAAGCTTTCTTT. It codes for CASSQGGGATEAFF.

The DNA of the CDR3 is TGTGCCAGCAGACCTCCTAGCGGAAACTCCTACAATGAGCAGTTCTTC. Protein product: CASRPPSGNSYNEQFF. The V call is TRBV5-4, the J call TRBJ2-1; TRBD2 matches at 7 bases. In germline, CDR1 is SGHNT, CDR2 YYREEE (reference sequence). CDR3 length: 16 amino acids. Trimming removed 5 bases from V and 0 bases from J; junction bases left unmatched: 8.

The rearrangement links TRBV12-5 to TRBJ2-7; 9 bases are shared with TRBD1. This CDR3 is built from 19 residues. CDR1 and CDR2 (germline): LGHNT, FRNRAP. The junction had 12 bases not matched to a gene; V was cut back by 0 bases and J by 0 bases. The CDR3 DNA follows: TGTGCTAGTGGTTTGGTACAGTACAGGGGGCGATCCAGCTCCTACGAGCAGTACTTC. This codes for CASGLVQYRGRSSSYEQYF.